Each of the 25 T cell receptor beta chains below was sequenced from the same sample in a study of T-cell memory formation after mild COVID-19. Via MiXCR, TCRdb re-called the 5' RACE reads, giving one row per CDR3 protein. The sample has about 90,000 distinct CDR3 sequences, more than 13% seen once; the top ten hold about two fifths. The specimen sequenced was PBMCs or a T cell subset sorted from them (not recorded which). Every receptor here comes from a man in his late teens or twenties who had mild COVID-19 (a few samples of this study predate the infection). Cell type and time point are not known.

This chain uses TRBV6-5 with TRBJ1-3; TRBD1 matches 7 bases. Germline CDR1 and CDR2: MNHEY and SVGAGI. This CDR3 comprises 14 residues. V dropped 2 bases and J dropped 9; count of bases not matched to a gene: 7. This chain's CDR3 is CASSYATGKATIYF. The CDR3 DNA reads TGTGCCAGCAGTTACGCGACAGGGAAAGCCACCATATATTTT.

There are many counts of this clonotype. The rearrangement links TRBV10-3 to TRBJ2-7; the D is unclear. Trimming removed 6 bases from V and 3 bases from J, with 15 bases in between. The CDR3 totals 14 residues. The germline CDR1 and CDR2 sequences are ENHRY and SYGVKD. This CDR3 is CAIRSGVAGYEQYV. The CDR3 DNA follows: TGTGCCATCAGATCTGGAGTTGCCGGCTACGAGCAGTACGTC.

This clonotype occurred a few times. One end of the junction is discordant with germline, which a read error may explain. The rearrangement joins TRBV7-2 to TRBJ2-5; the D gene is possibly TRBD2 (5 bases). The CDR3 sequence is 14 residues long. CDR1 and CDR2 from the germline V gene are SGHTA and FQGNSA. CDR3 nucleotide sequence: TGTGCCAGCAGCGCACCGGGAAGAAGAGAGGCCCAGTACTTC. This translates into CASSAPGRREAQYF.

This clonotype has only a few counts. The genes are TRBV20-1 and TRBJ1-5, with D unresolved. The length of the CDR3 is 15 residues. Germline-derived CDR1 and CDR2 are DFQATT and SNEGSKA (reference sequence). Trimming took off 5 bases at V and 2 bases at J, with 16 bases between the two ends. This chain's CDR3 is CSAPLRVCCNQPQHF. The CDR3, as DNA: TGCAGTGCTCCCCTCCGTGTGTGTTGCAATCAGCCCCAGCATTTT.

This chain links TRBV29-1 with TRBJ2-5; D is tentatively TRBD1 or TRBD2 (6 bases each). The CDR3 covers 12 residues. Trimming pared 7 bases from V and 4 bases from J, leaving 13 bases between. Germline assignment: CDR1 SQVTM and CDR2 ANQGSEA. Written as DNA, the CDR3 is TGCAGCGCCGGCCCGGGGGCAGAGACCCAGTACTTC. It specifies CSAGPGAETQYF.

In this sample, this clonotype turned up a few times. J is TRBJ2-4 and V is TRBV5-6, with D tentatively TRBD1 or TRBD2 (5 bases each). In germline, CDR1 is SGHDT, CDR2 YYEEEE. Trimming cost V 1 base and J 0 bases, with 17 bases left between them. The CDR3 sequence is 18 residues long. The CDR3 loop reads CASSLPGPGPLAKNIQYF. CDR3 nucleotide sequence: TGTGCCAGCAGCTTGCCAGGGCCGGGACCTCTAGCCAAAAACATTCAGTACTTC.

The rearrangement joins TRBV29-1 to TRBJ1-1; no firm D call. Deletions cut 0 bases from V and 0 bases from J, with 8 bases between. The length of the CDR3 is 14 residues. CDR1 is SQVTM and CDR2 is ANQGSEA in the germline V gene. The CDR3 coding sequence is TGCAGCGTTGAAGATGGTAACCTGAACACTGAAGCTTTCTTT. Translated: CSVEDGNLNTEAFF.

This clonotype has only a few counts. CDR3 region: CASSSAGTGDGYTF. Written as DNA, the CDR3 is TGTGCCAGCAGCTCCGCCGGGACAGGCGATGGCTACACCTTC. This rearrangement joins TRBV11-2 to TRBJ1-2, with 8 positions matching TRBD1. Germline CDR1 is SGHAT and CDR2 is FQNNGV. This CDR3 is 14 amino acids long. The trim removed 4 bases at V and 6 bases at J, leaving 7 bases unmatched.

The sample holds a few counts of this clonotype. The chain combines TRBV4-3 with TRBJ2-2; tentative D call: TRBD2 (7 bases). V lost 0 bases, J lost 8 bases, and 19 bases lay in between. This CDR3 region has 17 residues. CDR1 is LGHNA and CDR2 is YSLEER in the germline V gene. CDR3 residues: CASSQDWSGGASGELFF. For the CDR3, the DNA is TGCGCCAGCAGCCAAGATTGGTCGGGGGGCGCATCTGGGGAGCTGTTTTTT.

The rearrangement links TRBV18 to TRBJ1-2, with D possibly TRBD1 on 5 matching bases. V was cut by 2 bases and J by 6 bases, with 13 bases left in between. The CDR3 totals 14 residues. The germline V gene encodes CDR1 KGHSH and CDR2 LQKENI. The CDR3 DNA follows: TGTGCCAGCTCACCAGTGGGGGTACAAAATGGCTACACCTTC. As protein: CASSPVGVQNGYTF. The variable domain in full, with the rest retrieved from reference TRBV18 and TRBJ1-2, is NAGVMQNPRHLVRRRGQEARLRCSPMKGHSHVYWYRQLPEEGLKFMVYLQKENIIDESGMPKERFSAEFPKEGPSILRIQQVVRGDSAAYFCASSPVGVQNGYTFGSGTRLTVV.

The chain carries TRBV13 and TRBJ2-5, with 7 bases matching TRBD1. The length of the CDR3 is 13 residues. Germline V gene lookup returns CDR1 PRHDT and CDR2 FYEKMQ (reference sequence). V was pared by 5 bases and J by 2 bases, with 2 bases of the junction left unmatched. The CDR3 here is CASSPGQQETQYF. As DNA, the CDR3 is TGTGCCAGCAGCCCGGGACAGCAAGAGACCCAGTACTTC.

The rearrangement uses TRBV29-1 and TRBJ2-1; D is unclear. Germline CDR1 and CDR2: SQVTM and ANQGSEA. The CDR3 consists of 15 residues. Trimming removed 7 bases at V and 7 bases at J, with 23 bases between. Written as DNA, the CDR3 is TGCAGCGCCCGACCGAGAGTAGGGTGGAAGAATGAGCAGTTCTTC. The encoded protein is CSARPRVGWKNEQFF.

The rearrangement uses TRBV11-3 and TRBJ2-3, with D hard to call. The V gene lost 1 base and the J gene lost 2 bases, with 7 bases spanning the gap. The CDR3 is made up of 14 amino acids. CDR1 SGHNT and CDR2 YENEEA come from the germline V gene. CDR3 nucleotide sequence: TGTGCCAGCAGCTTAGTGGGCTACACAGATACGCAGTATTTT. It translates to CASSLVGYTDTQYF.

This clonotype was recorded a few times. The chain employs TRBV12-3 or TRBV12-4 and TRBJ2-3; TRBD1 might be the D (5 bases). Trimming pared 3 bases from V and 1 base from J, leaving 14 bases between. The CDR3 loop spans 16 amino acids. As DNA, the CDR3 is TGTGCCAGCAGTTTCCTAGTAGGACACGGCACAGATACGCAGTATTTT. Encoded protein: CASSFLVGHGTDTQYF.

The CDR3 nucleotides read TGTGCCATCAAGACTAGCGGGGGGATCCAAGAGACCCAGTACTTC. Its translation: CAIKTSGGIQETQYF. The chain recombines TRBV7-2 with TRBJ2-5, with 13 bases that match TRBD2. After removal of 10 bases from V and 1 base from J, the junction contained 6 bases not matched to a gene. The germline V gene encodes CDR1 SGHTA and CDR2 FQGNSA. The CDR3 is 15 residues long.

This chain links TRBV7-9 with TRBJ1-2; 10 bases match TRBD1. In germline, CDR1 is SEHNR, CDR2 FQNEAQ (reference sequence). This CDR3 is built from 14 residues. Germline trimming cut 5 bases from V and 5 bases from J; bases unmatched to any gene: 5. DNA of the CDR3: TGTGCCAGCAGCGAGACAGGGGGCGCGTATGGCTACACCTTC. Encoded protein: CASSETGGAYGYTF.

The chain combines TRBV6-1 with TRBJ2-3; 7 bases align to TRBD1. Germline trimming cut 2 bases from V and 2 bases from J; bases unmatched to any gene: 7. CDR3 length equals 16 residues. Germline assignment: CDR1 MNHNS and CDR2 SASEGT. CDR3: CASSERQGPSTDTQYF. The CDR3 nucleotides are TGTGCCAGCAGTGAAAGACAGGGACCGTCCACAGATACGCAGTATTTT.

The CDR3 protein is CSGQGPYNEQFF. CDR3 DNA sequence: TGCAGCGGACAGGGACCCTACAATGAGCAGTTCTTC. V usage is TRBV29-1 and J usage is TRBJ2-1, with TRBD1 matching over 7 bases. The CDR3 length is 12 residues. Germline V lookup: CDR1 SQVTM, CDR2 ANQGSEA. V dropped 7 bases and J dropped 2; count of bases not matched to a gene: 2.

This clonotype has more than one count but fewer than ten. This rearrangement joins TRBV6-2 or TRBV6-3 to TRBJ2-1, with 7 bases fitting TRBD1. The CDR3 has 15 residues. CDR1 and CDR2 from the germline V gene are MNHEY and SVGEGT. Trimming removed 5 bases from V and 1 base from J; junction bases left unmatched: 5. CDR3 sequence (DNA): TGTGCCAGCAGTCTTCGACAGGGTTCCTACAATGAGCAGTTCTTC. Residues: CASSLRQGSYNEQFF.

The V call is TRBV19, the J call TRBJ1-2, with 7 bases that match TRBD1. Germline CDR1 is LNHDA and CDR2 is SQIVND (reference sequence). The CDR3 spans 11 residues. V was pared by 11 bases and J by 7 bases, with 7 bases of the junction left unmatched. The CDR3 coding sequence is TGTGCCGCCAGGGGGGGGCTTGGCTACACCTTC. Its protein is CAARGGLGYTF.

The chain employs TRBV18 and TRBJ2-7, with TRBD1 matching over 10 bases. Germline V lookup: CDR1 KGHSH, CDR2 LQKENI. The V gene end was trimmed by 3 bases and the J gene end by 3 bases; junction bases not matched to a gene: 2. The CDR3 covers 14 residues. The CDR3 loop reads CASSPGTGVYEQYV. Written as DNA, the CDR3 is TGTGCCAGCTCACCCGGGACAGGGGTCTACGAGCAGTACGTC.

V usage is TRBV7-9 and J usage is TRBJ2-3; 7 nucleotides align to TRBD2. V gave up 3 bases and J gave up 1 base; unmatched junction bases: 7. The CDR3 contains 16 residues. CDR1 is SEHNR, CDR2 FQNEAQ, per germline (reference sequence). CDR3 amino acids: CASSLLAGGGTDTQYF. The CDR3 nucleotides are TGTGCCAGCAGCTTGCTTGCTGGGGGGGGCACAGATACGCAGTATTTT.

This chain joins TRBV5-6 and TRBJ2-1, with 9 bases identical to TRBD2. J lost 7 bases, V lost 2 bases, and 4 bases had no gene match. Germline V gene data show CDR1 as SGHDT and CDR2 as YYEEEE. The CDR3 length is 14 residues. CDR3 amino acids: CASSFPSGVNEQFF. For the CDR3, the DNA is TGTGCCAGCAGCTTCCCTAGCGGGGTAAATGAGCAGTTCTTC.

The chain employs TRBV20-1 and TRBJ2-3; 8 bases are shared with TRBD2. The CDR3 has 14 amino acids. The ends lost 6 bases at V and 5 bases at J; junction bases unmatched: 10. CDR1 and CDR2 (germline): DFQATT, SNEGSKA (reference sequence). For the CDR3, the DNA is TGCAGTGCCCGTATGACTAGCGTACGAGATACGCAGTATTTT. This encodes CSARMTSVRDTQYF.

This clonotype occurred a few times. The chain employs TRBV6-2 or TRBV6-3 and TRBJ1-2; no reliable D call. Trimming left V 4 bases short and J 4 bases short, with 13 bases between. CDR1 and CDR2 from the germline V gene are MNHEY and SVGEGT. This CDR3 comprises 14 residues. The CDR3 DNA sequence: TGTGCCAGCAGTTCGGGCAAGGAAGCCTATGGCTACACCTTC. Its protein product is CASSSGKEAYGYTF.